Detailed here is one T cell receptor (beta chain). The specificity of this receptor is unknown. Base qualities are not provided; no much larger clone lies one nucleotide away. Germline trimming: 4 bases from V, 0 bases from J; junction bases outside gene matches: 6. From the cysteine through the phenylalanine, the CDR3 covers 16 amino acids. Solely the CDR3 DNA is kept, with 48 bases framed from the first base. The germline V gene yields SQVTM for CDR1 and ANQGSEA for CDR2. The method was the immunoSEQ multiplex PCR assay. A mixture of 60 forward primers for TCR Vbeta segments and 13 reverse primers for TCR Jbeta segments was used in the multiplex PCR. Amplification of the CDR3 region of rearranged TCR beta genes was performed with a multiplex PCR assay on genomic DNA. The amplified TCR beta libraries were sequenced on the Illumina HiSeq System as 87-base-pair reads. The published analysis was carried out like this. In a later analysis, roughly 80 million unique TCR beta chains were counted across the approximately 640 repertoires, and around 10 million of these chains were shared by at least two donors. A nearest-neighbor algorithm error-corrected the raw reads and collapsed the reads into unique sequences, merging closely related sequences to remove PCR and sequencing errors. Alignment of CDR3 sequences to IMGT reference sequences was used to assign V, D and J gene segments. Each retained sequence needed at least a six-nucleotide match to both a V gene segment and a J gene segment. A rearrangement was called productive if the CDR3 had no stop codons and remained in frame with V and J, and every other rearrangement was called non-productive. Following IMGT convention, CDR3 was defined as the stretch from the second conserved V-encoded cysteine to the conserved J-encoded phenylalanine. The earlier analysis of fewer than 700 of the donors excluded sequences that lacked an unambiguous match to a single V gene segment. An earlier analysis of fewer than 750 of the donors classified V segments as functional when productive rearrangements were above 56.7% and as segregating when the standard deviation between donors was above 5%. A statistical classification framework was developed to diagnose cytomegalovirus status using the catalog of TCR beta chain sequences. A later analysis assigned V and J genes by comparing TCR nucleotide sequences with IMGT/GENE-DB human TR gene sequences. A later analysis assigned CDR3 sequences and most-parsimonious VDJ recombination scenarios with the TCRdist pipeline. In a later analysis, each TCR beta chain was defined by its CDR3 amino acid sequence together with its V-gene family, and reads lacking a unique V-gene family were excluded. A later analysis removed 600 or so highly shared, low-generation-probability nucleotide sequences to deal with suspected cross-contamination and a sequencing artifact. In a later analysis, a clonal expansion index was calculated for each public chain from normalized within-repertoire ranks of inferred template counts. A later analysis computed generation probabilities with a VDJ recombination model fitted to out-of-frame rearrangements, and checked the results against IGoR. Hypergeometric tests were used in a later analysis to score TCR-TCR, TCR-HLA and TCR-CMV co-occurrence, with a repertoire-size bias correction applied to the TCR pairs. In a later analysis, false discovery rates were estimated by permuting HLA or CMV assignments 20 times. In a later analysis, co-occurring TCRs were grouped using DBSCAN, and TCRdist sequence similarity was added for clustering within HLA-allele-positive subsets. Co-occurrence clustering excluded repertoires with fewer than 30,000 or more than 120,000 public chains, plus five with anomalous nucleotide sharing. The table comes from immuneACCESS by way of TCRdb, which keeps in-frame sequences with V and J called. Part of the clones is missing from these tables; in studies checked, under half for an unresolved V gene and the rest for unknown reasons. V and J calls plus clone size are reproduced from that table; the DNA served to infer D and trimming. This sample has about 82,000 clones in its table, and over 70% of those were observed once. Jointly, the top ten make up 8.2% of the sample.

In total, more than 500 healthy bone marrow donors made up the cohort. At the time of sampling, all cohort members were nominally healthy, though unrecorded immune exposures were likely present. The donor tested CMV seronegative, placing the donor among the 350 or so seronegative members of the cohort. Every donor gave a peripheral blood sample, and the peripheral blood mononuclear cells from that sample were used for TCR beta sequencing. Genomic DNA extraction from the blood cell samples was performed with the Qiagen DNeasy Blood Extraction Kit. This sample was taken from a study of cytomegalovirus exposure and HLA in healthy donors (dated by TCRdb to about 2017). Regarding the research as a whole: An earlier analysis of under 600 of the donors reported more than 250 Gb of sequence data and 117 million unique TCR beta sequences from about 180 million T cells. Roughly 300 gigabases of sequencing data and roughly 81 million unique TCR sequences made up an early release that covered roughly 670 HLA-typed donors. Among the approximately 430 genotyped donors, about 83% belonged to the genetic ancestry cluster associated with self-reported Caucasian donors. The aim of the study was to test whether cataloging public T cell receptors could identify signatures of past pathogen exposure. The study used immunosequencing to profile the T cell repertoires of under 700 subjects and linked those repertoires to cytomegalovirus serostatus. In addition to the first cohort of several hundred subjects, a separate validation cohort of some 120 different subjects was used. The study combined high-throughput TCR immunosequencing, statistical association of individual TCRs with disease status, and machine learning to predict cytomegalovirus infection status. A later analysis re-examined previously published TCR beta repertoires from roughly 720 donors and added high-resolution HLA genotyping to investigate patterns of TCR occurrence. Rather than drawing on any new phenotypic data, the later analysis identified candidate immune exposures from TCR beta sequences and the way those sequences occurred across donors. An earlier analysis of 500 to 750 of the donors applied high-throughput TCR beta sequencing to assess whether each TCR beta V gene segment acted as functional or pseudogenic. Alongside the repertoire data, information on donor age, sex, ethnicity and CMV serostatus was compiled. A later genetic analysis took genome-wide SNP genotypes for about 65% of the 666 donors and used that subset as a discovery cohort. All discovery cohort repertoires had been generated on a single sequencing platform. HLA typing covered class I and class II loci at four-digit resolution. The number of donors typed differed by locus, with roughly 629-640 for A, B, C, DRB1 and DQB1, around 500 for DQA1, 606 for DPA1, and around 450 for DPB1. Roughly 5 DR-DQ haplotypes were treated as single units for association and clustering because of strong linkage in the cohort. Among a few hundred genotyped donors of the cohort, an average of about 240,000 unique TCR beta nucleotide sequences were sequenced per donor, around a sixth of them non-productive.

Summary of the overall study and its limitations: In a later genetic analysis, a missense DCLRE1C variant was associated with V-gene and J-gene trimming of TCR beta chains, and the association was replicated in an independent cohort. The classifier was reported to diagnose cytomegalovirus status with high specificity and sensitivity in both the original and validation cohorts. Compared with equally common non-associated chains, HLA-associated TCR beta chains in a later analysis were more clonally expanded and had lower generation probabilities. A further reported finding was that TCR beta sequences accurately predicted the HLA-A and HLA-B alleles for most subjects in the first cohort. The cohort was sequenced for TCR beta chains only, and without alpha or paired-chain data the features that could be detected were limited. Assigning TCR associations to individual alleles was difficult when HLA alleles, especially DR and DQ, strongly co-occurred. The only immune exposure information available for the cohort was CMV serostatus. At a false discovery rate of 0.05, a later analysis linked fewer than 20,000 TCR beta sequences to specific HLA alleles. According to a later analysis, TCR association rates differed among HLA loci, with DRB1 alleles showing the most associated TCRs and HLA-C alleles showing the fewest. HLA typing was unavailable for some donors at each locus, so association tests used only the typed subset. A later genetic analysis reported fewer N-insertions in productive TCRs among donors in an Asian-associated ancestry cluster than the approximately 670-donor mean. A few of the identified cytomegalovirus-associated TCR beta chains were confirmed in vitro to be specific for cytomegalovirus antigens. In a later analysis, several top co-occurrence clusters were reported to appear linked to parvovirus B19, influenza, CMV and Epstein-Barr virus. Sequencing depth was assumed to be roughly uniform across donors in the presence/absence analyses, though that assumption may not hold. A cluster of highly shared sequence variants was judged likely to represent a technical artifact of the sequencing pipeline. A later analysis found that most CMV-associated TCR beta chains appeared HLA-restricted, with HLA associations seemingly driven largely by CMV exposure. In an earlier analysis of 587 of the donors, most TCR beta V segments were observed in productive rearrangements about 90% or about 30% of the time, broadly matching IMGT annotations. In the study, roughly 160 TCR beta chains were listed as associated with cytomegalovirus. Some IMGT-functional V segments, including TRBV6-2 and TRBV6-3, could not be distinguished by the 87-base-pair reads and were therefore excluded. Correlated functional status among segregating V segments might be attributable to linkage disequilibrium, but an unknown experimental factor could not be ruled out. Across donors, most TCR sequences were observed very rarely, whereas some public TCRs were present in many individuals. The earlier analysis of a few hundred of the donors excluded some 15 rarely observed V segments, including chromosome 9 orphons, because counts were too low. The authors suggested that the approach could potentially be generalized to other disease states and immunological phenotypes.

Sequences were obtained from PBMCs. This TCR derives from a man aged 60-69 years in good health and CMV-seronegative. The rearranged chain carries TRBV29-1 and TRBJ2-6; TRBD2 agrees with 7 junctional bases. The nucleotide sequence reads TGCAGCGTTGTCTTAGGGACTACCTCTGGGGCCAACGTCCTGACTTTC. This gives the protein CSVVLGTTSGANVLTF.